This T cell receptor beta chain is from a study of cytomegalovirus exposure and HLA in healthy donors. Turning to the study itself: Earlier, 150 million to 200 million T cells were analyzed, and more than 100 million unique TCR beta sequences were found among them. Findings and caveats of the study: Presence/absence analyses treated sequencing depth as roughly uniform across donors. The authors excluded some V segments, including TRBV6-2 and TRBV6-3, as indistinguishable. Earlier results showed most TCR beta V segments being productive about 90% or about 30% of the time.

About this clone itself: The antigen is undetermined.

PCR primers comprised 60 Vbeta and 13 Jbeta primers. Assay used: immunoSEQ multiplex PCR; TCRdb lists only in-frame clones, some missing. The sample totals 140,000 to 150,000 clones; its top ten clones hold 0.85% to 1%. The V gene's germline CDR1 is KGHSH and CDR2 LQKENI. The V and J ends lost 0 bases and 3 bases, in that order; junction bases with no gene match: 15. This CDR3 is built from 19 residues. The clonotype originates from a male donor in good health and CMV-seronegative. Sequenced: PBMCs. V is TRBV18 and J is TRBJ2-5, with 8 positions matching TRBD1. The CDR3 coding sequence is TGTGCCAGCTCACCACCCCCTTTTCCGGGACAGGAAAAAGAAGAGACCCAGTACTTC. Translating it yields CASSPPPFPGQEKEETQYF.